This TCR beta chain was obtained from a study of blood T cell repertoires in COVID-19. Study at large: Researchers got acute and convalescent COVID-19 samples from the United States, Italy and Spain. The analysed material was cDNA or gDNA that came from T cells, B-cell-depleted T cells, or PBMCs.

The germline CDR1 and CDR2 sequences are SGHTA and FQGNSA. The V end lost 5 bases, the J end lost 4 bases, and 15 bases lay between the germline ends. This CDR3 has 15 amino acids. TCRdb keeps only in-frame clones here, not all; method: immunoSEQ multiplex PCR. The sample carries about 100,000 clones, approximately 80% recorded once. The V gene is TRBV7-2, the J gene TRBJ1-5; D is unclear. What was sequenced was peripheral blood. This sequence was found in a man aged 65 to 85 with active or convalescent COVID-19. CDR3 nucleotide sequence: TGTGCCAGCAGCCCCTGGTTTTCGGAGAATCAGCCCCAGCATTTT. Protein sequence: CASSPWFSENQPQHF.